A selection of T cell receptor beta chains follows, all from one sample in a study of regulatory T cells in long-lasting Graves disease. Using its own MiXCR run on the multiplex PCR reads, TCRdb lists one record per CDR3 protein. The sample shows around 460,000 distinct CDR3 sequences, less than 25% of them seen only once. The sequencing used peripheral blood mononuclear cells (PBMCs), collected when the disease was refractory, from a patient treated with antithyroid drugs. These receptors were taken from a female donor with Graves disease. Each CDR3 is given with its conserved first and last residue. The D gene is left open where the match is weak. Expanded clones are given a class, and other clones once, few, many or no size at all.

j_gene | len | abundance | v_gene | d_gene | CDR3nt | CDR3aa
TRBJ2-7 | 13 | many | TRBV7-2 | TRBD1 | TGTGCCAGCAGCAGGGACAGGGGTCGCGAGCAGTACTTC | CASSRDRGREQYF
TRBJ2-1 | 17 | NA | TRBV4-1 | TRBD2 | TGCGCCAGCAGCCAAGAGAGGCGGGGGGAATCCTACAATGAGCAGTTCTTC | CASSQERRGESYNEQFF
TRBJ1-6 | 17 | many | TRBV28 | NA | TGTGCCAGCAGTTTGGGGGAGCCGAGGATGAGTAATTCACCCCTCCACTTT | CASSLGEPRMSNSPLHF
TRBJ2-6 | 15 | few | TRBV6-1 | NA | TGTGCCAGCAGCCCTCAAGACTCTGGGGCCAACGTCCTGACTTTC | CASSPQDSGANVLTF
TRBJ2-2 | 17 | NA | TRBV7-9 | NA | TGTGCCAGCAGCTGGCGGATAGCGGAGTTCAACACCGGGGAGCTGTTTTTT | CASSWRIAEFNTGELFF
TRBJ1-5 | 15 | NA | TRBV3-1 | NA | TGTGCCAGCAGCCATGGAACAGCCCTGGGTCAGCCCCAGCATTTT | CASSHGTALGQPQHF
TRBJ1-1 | 16 | NA | TRBV5-4 | NA | TGTGCCAGCAGCTTGGGGTACAGTAGGATGAACACTGAAGCTTTCTTT | CASSLGYSRMNTEAFF
TRBJ1-6 | 17 | few | TRBV6-1 | NA | TGTGCCAGCAGTGGGGACTTTCTGGCGGGGAGACATTCACCCCTCCACTTT | CASSGDFLAGRHSPLHF
TRBJ2-7 | 14 | many | TRBV28 | NA | TGTGCCAGCACCCAACCGGGACATTCCTACGAGCAGTACTTC | CASTQPGHSYEQYF
TRBJ2-5 | 15 | NA | TRBV14 | NA | TGTGCCAGCAGCCTCACGGGACTCGCACGGGAGACCCAGTACTTC | CASSLTGLARETQYF
TRBJ1-2 | 14 | many | TRBV7-2 | NA | TGTGCCAGCAGCTTAGCAGGGCCCAGGCGTGGCTACACCTTC | CASSLAGPRRGYTF
TRBJ1-2 | 12 | few | TRBV29-1 | NA | TGCAGCGTTGTGGATAGGAGGTTTGGCTACACCTTC | CSVVDRRFGYTF
TRBJ2-7 | 15 | few | TRBV6-5 | NA | TGTGCCAGCAGTTACTACAGGTTAACTTCCTACGAGCAGTACTTC | CASSYYRLTSYEQYF
TRBJ1-5 | 21 | NA | TRBV6-2/TRBV6-3 | NA | TGTGCCAGCAATTTACTCTCCCACCTAAACCCCGCTCATAATAGCAATCAGCCCCAGCATTTT | CASNLLSHLNPAHNSNQPQHF